The entry below gives a single T cell receptor beta chain sequence along with its context. What it recognizes is unknown. The method was immunoSEQ multiplex PCR; TCRdb's version includes in-frame clones alone and lacks a portion of them. The sample contains more than 2 million clones, approximately 94% of which appear only once. This entry belongs to a study of shared clonotypes between healthy human individuals. Study-wide points: Some naive CD4 clonotypes, 4% to 6%, turned up in common across a few donors.

CD45RO-negative, CCR7-selected cells formed the naive CD8 fraction, which excluded terminally differentiated effector memory CD45RA+ cells. Donors were healthy HIV-negative adults without recently reported acute infections or vaccinations. Nashville, Tennessee was home to all donors, each a Caucasian adult. J gave up 4 bases and V 2 bases, and 7 bases lay outside the gene matches. There are 15 residues in the CDR3. The germline V gene encodes CDR1 MNHEY and CDR2 SVGAGI. The sequenced sample was naive CD8+ T cells sorted from blood. This sequence originates from a man aged 18 to 29 in good health. The chain joins TRBV6-5 to TRBJ1-2; 7 bases are a match to TRBD1. The CDR3 DNA follows: TGTGCCAGCAGTTACGGACCGGGACAGCTCTATGGCTACACCTTC. It is translated as CASSYGPGQLYGYTF.